The next 28 T cell receptor beta chains were all read from a single sample in a study of CD8+ T cells in alopecia areata. Treatment indicated: oral pan-JAK inhibitor, 5-10 mg twice daily. RNA was isolated and reverse transcribed to cDNA, the sequencing template. TCRdb's copy holds only in-frame clones and misses some; the assay was immunoSEQ multiplex PCR. The top ten clones hold 12% to 15% of a sample with approximately 150,000 clones, approximately 60% of them seen once. Specimen: CD4+ T cells sorted from blood, collected at week 24, from a patient treated with tofacitinib. These receptors were obtained from a human donor with alopecia areata.

J is TRBJ2-5 and V is TRBV7-9, with D tentatively TRBD1 or TRBD2 (5 bases each). The CDR3 is 14 amino acids. CDR1 SEHNR and CDR2 FQNEAQ come from the germline V gene (reference sequence). The V and J ends lost 6 bases and 4 bases respectively, with 15 bases between them. CDR3 bases: TGTGCCAGCAGTTTGGGACGGGCGGCAGAGACCCAGTACTTC. Amino acids: CASSLGRAAETQYF. Full variable domain (outside the CDR3, taken from reference TRBV7-9 and TRBJ2-5): DTGVSQNPRHKITKRGQNVTFRCDPISEHNRLYWYRQTLGQGPEFLTYFQNEAQLEKSRLLSDRFSAERPKGSFSTLEIQRTEQGDSAMYLCASSLGRAAETQYFGPGTRLLVL.

The count of this clone is one. The chain joins TRBV5-1 to TRBJ1-1; 9 nucleotides match TRBD1. The V segment lost 5 bases and the J segment 8 bases; nucleotides outside the gene matches: 10. Per the germline V gene, CDR1 is SGHRS and CDR2 is YFSETQ. The CDR3 sequence is 14 residues long. The CDR3 DNA reads TGCGCCAGCAGATGGACCGGGACAGGGATCGAAGCTTTCTTT. Amino acid sequence: CASRWTGTGIEAFF.

The rearrangement uses TRBV4-1 and TRBJ2-1, with TRBD1 matching over 7 bases. The CDR3 runs 16 residues. CDR1 and CDR2 (germline): MGHRA, YSYEKL. V shed 3 bases, J shed 4 bases, and the junction held 9 bases outside the gene matches. This CDR3 reads CASSHPRDSRYNEQFF. Written as DNA, the CDR3 is TGCGCCAGCAGCCATCCCCGGGACAGCCGGTACAATGAGCAGTTCTTC.

The chain joins TRBV15 to TRBJ2-5, with no clear D. The germline CDR1 and CDR2 sequences are LNHNV and YYDKDF (reference sequence). The CDR3 runs to 13 residues. With 5 bases removed from V and 3 bases from J, the gap between germline ends came to 10 bases. CDR3 nucleotide sequence: TGTGCCACCAGCGTTTCGAAAAAAGAGACCCAGTACTTC. Encoded protein: CATSVSKKETQYF.

This chain joins TRBV30 and TRBJ1-1, with no clear D. V was pared by 2 bases and J by 3 bases, with 13 bases between. CDR3 length: 14 residues. Germline CDR1 reads GTSNPN; CDR2 reads SVGIG (reference sequence). CDR3: CAWSLRGVDTEAFF. The CDR3 nucleotides are TGTGCCTGGAGTCTTAGAGGAGTGGACACTGAAGCTTTCTTT.

The chain employs TRBV6-5 and TRBJ2-3, with D perhaps TRBD1 or TRBD2 (5 bases each). Germline CDR1 is MNHEY and CDR2 is SVGAGI. The CDR3 is 16 amino acids. The ends were cut back, 2 bases at V and 2 bases at J, with 14 bases in the middle. The chain's CDR3 is CASSYGRGGFTDTQYF. CDR3 bases: TGTGCCAGCAGTTACGGACGGGGCGGGTTCACAGATACGCAGTATTTT.

The chain carries TRBV4-1 and TRBJ2-7, with no clear D. This CDR3 is 12 amino acids long. Germline V gives CDR1 MGHRA, CDR2 YSYEKL. The CDR3 DNA follows: TGCGCGCCCCATAACAGTCTATACGAGCAGTACTTC. Amino acids: CAPHNSLYEQYF.

The chain has TRBV15 and TRBJ2-5, with D perhaps matching TRBD2 (5 bases). The germline CDR1 and CDR2 sequences are LNHNV and YYDKDF (reference sequence). V lost 0 bases and J lost 4, with 12 bases in between. The CDR3 covers 15 residues. The CDR3 DNA reads as TGTGCCACCAGCAGAGATCGAGGGCAGGTAGAGACCCAGTACTTC. Residues: CATSRDRGQVETQYF.

There are a few counts of this clone. The rearrangement links TRBV29-1 to TRBJ1-2, with D possibly TRBD1 on 6 matching bases. CDR3 length equals 14 residues. The germline V and J ends were trimmed by 6 bases and 5 bases, with 19 bases remaining between them. Germline assignment: CDR1 SQVTM and CDR2 ANQGSEA. The CDR3 here is CSVLTGSLPYGYTF. CDR3 sequence (DNA): TGCAGCGTGCTGACAGGATCTCTCCCTTATGGCTACACCTTC.

The chain recombines TRBV29-1 with TRBJ2-7; possibly TRBD1 for D (6 bases). Trimming took off 8 bases at V and 3 bases at J, with 14 bases between the two ends. This CDR3 has 12 amino acids. Germline CDR1 and CDR2: SQVTM and ANQGSEA. CDR3 nucleotide sequence: TGCAGCCCTCCTCCGACAGGCTACGAGCAGTACTTC. Translating gives CSPPPTGYEQYF.

The chain has TRBV7-8 and TRBJ1-5; TRBD1 matches at 7 bases. Per germline, CDR1 SGHVS and CDR2 FQNEAQ. The CDR3 is 15 residues long. Trimming at V came to 5 bases and at J to 1 base, leaving 5 bases not matched to a gene. CDR3 protein: CASSKDRVSNQPQHF. For the CDR3, the DNA is TGTGCCAGCAGCAAAGACAGGGTCAGCAATCAGCCCCAGCATTTT.

The chain combines TRBV2 with TRBJ2-5, with D uncertain. The CDR3 runs to 11 residues. Per germline, CDR1 SNHLY and CDR2 FYNNEI. Deletions cut 8 bases from V and 4 bases from J, with 8 bases between. CDR3 in amino acids: CASATGETQYF. CDR3 nucleotides: TGTGCCAGCGCGACCGGAGAGACCCAGTACTTC.

Remarks on this clone: Distinct nucleotide sequences in the sample also encode this CDR3. This chain links TRBV30 with TRBJ1-5, with a weak D call TRBD1 (5 bases). Germline-derived CDR1 and CDR2 are GTSNPN and SVGIG (reference sequence). V was trimmed by 0 bases and J by 4 bases, leaving 7 bases between them. This CDR3 spans 13 amino acids. For the CDR3, the DNA is TGTGCCTGGAGTGTACAGGAAAATCAGCCCCAGCATTTT. It specifies CAWSVQENQPQHF.

This clone came up once. The J gene is TRBJ1-2, the V gene TRBV19; possibly TRBD1 for D (5 bases). The V end lost 8 bases, the J end lost 4 bases, and 17 bases lay between the germline ends. The germline gives CDR1 LNHDA, CDR2 SQIVND (reference sequence). The CDR3 runs 14 residues. CDR3 sequence (DNA): TGTGCCAGTCAAGGAGGGGTGGCGGTCTATGGCTACACCTTC. It translates to CASQGGVAVYGYTF.

A few counts support this clone. DNA for the CDR3: TGTGCCTGGAGTCTAACCCTGGGGGGATCGACAGGGGGAGAAGCTTTCTTT. It codes for CAWSLTLGGSTGGEAFF. The chain employs TRBV30 and TRBJ1-1; 9 bases fit TRBD1. The CDR3 totals 17 residues. V lost 2 bases and J lost 8; bases outside the gene matches: 18. Germline CDR1 GTSNPN, CDR2 SVGIG (reference sequence). Drawing the rest from reference TRBV30 and TRBJ1-1, the complete variable domain is SQTIHQWPATLVQPVGSPLSLECTVEGTSNPNLYWYRQAAGRGLQLLFYSVGIGQISSEVPQNLSASRPQDRQFILSSKKLLLSDSGFYLCAWSLTLGGSTGGEAFFGQGTRLTVV.

This clone was seen once. CDR3 residues: CASSAGRSGTDTQYF. CDR3 bases: TGTGCCAGCAGCGCAGGGAGGTCAGGGACAGATACGCAGTATTTT. The V and J genes are TRBV7-9 and TRBJ2-3, with D maybe TRBD2 (6 bases). CDR1 is SEHNR and CDR2 is FQNEAQ in the germline V gene (reference sequence). Trimming took 5 bases from V and 3 from J, leaving 15 bases between them. The CDR3 has 15 amino acids.

This sequence joins TRBV30 and TRBJ1-5; TRBD1 might be the D (6 bases). The ends were cut back, 3 bases at V and 3 bases at J, with 15 bases in the middle. The CDR3 is 15 residues long. Germline assignment: CDR1 GTSNPN and CDR2 SVGIG (reference sequence). This CDR3 reads CAWRRPTGNNQPQHF. CDR3 sequence (DNA): TGTGCCTGGAGACGGCCAACAGGGAACAATCAGCCCCAGCATTTT.

The chain recombines TRBV29-1 with TRBJ2-1; possible D gene TRBD1, 5 bases. The CDR3 is 13 residues long. The germline V gene encodes CDR1 SQVTM and CDR2 ANQGSEA. Trimming took 7 bases from V and 5 from J, leaving 15 bases between them. The CDR3 region has the DNA TGCAGCGCCAATTGGGGCAGCAACAATGAGCAGTTCTTC. Translating it yields CSANWGSNNEQFF.

This clone was seen a handful of times. The genes are TRBV29-1 and TRBJ2-3; D ambiguous. CDR1 and CDR2 from the germline V gene are SQVTM and ANQGSEA. V lost 4 bases and J 2 bases, leaving 13 bases between the germline ends. This CDR3 region has 14 residues. CDR3 coding DNA: TGCAGCGTTGCCGGACGGATTAACACAGATACGCAGTATTTT. It encodes CSVAGRINTDTQYF.

The CDR3 spells CASSLGQGAGGPDTQYF. CDR3 coding DNA: TGTGCCAGCAGCTTGGGACAGGGAGCGGGGGGGCCGGATACGCAGTATTTT. The chain uses TRBV5-5 and TRBJ2-3; 10 bases fit TRBD2. After removal of 0 bases from V and 6 bases from J, the junction contained 10 bases not matched to a gene. Germline lookup yields CDR1 SGHKS and CDR2 YYEKEE (reference sequence). The CDR3 is 17 amino acids.

V is TRBV27 and J is TRBJ1-2; D may be TRBD1 (5 bases). CDR3 length: 14 residues. Trimming left V 4 bases short and J 6 bases short, with 15 bases between. Germline V gene data show CDR1 as MNHEY and CDR2 as SMNVEV (reference sequence). In DNA, the CDR3 is TGTGCCAGCAGTTCAAGAGGGGATCGGAATGGCTACACCTTC. Residues: CASSSRGDRNGYTF.

The V call is TRBV5-6, the J call TRBJ1-2; TRBD1 is a possible D gene (5 bases). The CDR3 spans 15 residues. The V gene lost 4 bases and the J gene lost 4 bases, with 17 bases spanning the gap. Germline CDR1 is SGHDT and CDR2 is YYEEEE. For the CDR3, the DNA is TGTGCCAGCAGCAGGGCCTCAGGGTCAGGCTATGGCTACACCTTC. Encoded protein: CASSRASGSGYGYTF.

This chain joins TRBV27 and TRBJ1-2; the D gene is possibly TRBD1 (6 bases). Trimming shortened V by 0 bases and J by 8 bases, and 10 bases separated the two germline ends. Per the germline V gene, CDR1 is MNHEY and CDR2 is SMNVEV (reference sequence). The CDR3 length is 13 residues. CDR3 region: CASSLSGGRGYTF. The CDR3 DNA reads as TGTGCCAGCAGTTTATCGGGGGGGCGGGGCTACACCTTC.

The chain combines TRBV15 with TRBJ2-3; no firm D call. V was cut by 4 bases and J by 1 base, with 6 bases left in between. In germline, CDR1 is LNHNV, CDR2 YYDKDF (reference sequence). The CDR3 is 13 amino acids. Written as DNA, the CDR3 is TGTGCCACCAGCATGACTGGCACAGATACGCAGTATTTT. This translates into CATSMTGTDTQYF.

CDR3 sequence reads: CASSPQDTQYF. In nucleotides, the CDR3 is TGTGCCAGCAGCCCCCAGGATACGCAGTATTTT. The V gene is TRBV7-2, the J gene TRBJ2-3; D remains unclear. Germline-derived CDR1 and CDR2 are SGHTA and FQGNSA. The CDR3 covers 11 residues. V shed 5 bases and J shed 6 bases, with 6 bases lying between them.

The chain recombines TRBV30 with TRBJ2-7; 8 bases map to TRBD1. The J segment lost 5 bases and the V segment lost 3 bases, leaving 9 bases of the junction unmatched. The CDR3 covers 14 residues. Germline loops: CDR1 GTSNPN, CDR2 SVGIG (reference sequence). The CDR3 protein is CAWRVWQGAHEQYF. The CDR3 region has the DNA TGTGCCTGGAGAGTGTGGCAGGGGGCCCACGAGCAGTACTTC.

This chain connects TRBV30 to TRBJ1-6; D perhaps matches TRBD1 (6 bases). CDR1 and CDR2 from the germline V gene are GTSNPN and SVGIG (reference sequence). Between the trimmed V and J ends, which lost 3 bases and 13 bases, there was a span of 19 bases. The CDR3 consists of 14 residues. The chain's CDR3 is CAWSTVTGIVPLHF. As DNA, the CDR3 is TGTGCCTGGAGCACCGTCACAGGGATCGTCCCCCTCCACTTT.

This clone occurred a few times. The rearrangement joins TRBV7-8 to TRBJ1-6, with 10 bases lining up with TRBD1. Germline V lookup: CDR1 SGHVS, CDR2 FQNEAQ. V lost 7 bases, J lost 7 bases, and 10 bases stayed unmatched. This CDR3 has 16 residues. The CDR3 DNA sequence: TGTGCCAGCACTCCAGTCGGGGGACAGGGGAATTCACCCCTCCACTTT. As protein: CASTPVGGQGNSPLHF.